This T cell receptor beta chain was captured in a study of blood T cell repertoires in COVID-19. Across the whole study: From the United States, Italy and Spain came samples of acute and convalescent COVID-19. From T cells, B-cell-depleted T cells, or PBMCs came the material, which was cDNA or gDNA.

Authors' data handling: It was from reference gene primer amplification that nucleated cell counts were estimated. Assay: immunoSEQ multiplex PCR; the TCRdb copy retains only in-frame clones and omits some. V and J calls and clone size are copied from that table; D and trimming were computed from the DNA. This sample has some 250,000 clones, with about 90% found just once. J gave up 4 bases and V 0 bases, and 7 bases lay outside the gene matches. This CDR3 is built from 17 residues. Germline CDR1 and CDR2: LGHNT and FRNRAP. The sequence derives from a young woman who had recovered from COVID-19. Sequenced material: peripheral blood. This chain joins TRBV12-5 and TRBJ1-2; 11 bases align to TRBD1. As DNA, the CDR3 is TGTGCTAGTGGTTTGGTACGAGGACAGGGGGCCAGCTATGGCTACACCTTC. Residues: CASGLVRGQGASYGYTF.